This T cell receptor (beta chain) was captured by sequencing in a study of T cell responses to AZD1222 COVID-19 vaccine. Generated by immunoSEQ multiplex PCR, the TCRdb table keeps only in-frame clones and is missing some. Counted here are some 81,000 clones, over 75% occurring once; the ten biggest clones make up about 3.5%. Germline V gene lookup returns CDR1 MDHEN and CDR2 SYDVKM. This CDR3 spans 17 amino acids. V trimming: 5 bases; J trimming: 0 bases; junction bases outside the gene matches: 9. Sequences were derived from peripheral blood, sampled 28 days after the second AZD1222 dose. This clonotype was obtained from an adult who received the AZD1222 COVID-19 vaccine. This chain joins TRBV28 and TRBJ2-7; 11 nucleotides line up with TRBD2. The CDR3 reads CASSLHRLAGSSYEQYF. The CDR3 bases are TGTGCCAGCAGTCTACATAGACTAGCGGGGAGCTCCTACGAGCAGTACTTC.